The next 29 T cell receptor beta chains were all read from a single sample in a study of somatic mutations in cytotoxic T cells in rheumatoid arthritis. Assay used: immunoSEQ multiplex PCR; TCRdb lists only in-frame clones, some missing. The sample carries under 11,000 clones, about 91% recorded once. What was sequenced was CD4+ T cells sorted from blood. These receptors originate from a young woman with rheumatoid arthritis.

The rearrangement links TRBV5-1 to TRBJ2-7; TRBD2 is a possible D gene (6 bases). The CDR3 spans 12 residues. The germline V gene has CDR1 SGHRS and CDR2 YFSETQ. The V gene lost 3 bases and the J gene lost 3 bases, with 7 bases spanning the gap. The CDR3 nucleotides read TGCGCCAGCAGCTCGGGGGTCTACGAGCAGTACTTC. Translation gives CASSSGVYEQYF.

The V and J genes are TRBV5-4 and TRBJ2-7, with a possible D match to TRBD2 (7 bases). Germline values: CDR1 SGHNT, CDR2 YYREEE (reference sequence). Trimming took 1 base from V and 6 from J, leaving 11 bases between them. There are 13 residues in the CDR3. The CDR3 DNA reads as TGTGCCAGCAGCTTGCGGGGGGCACCCGAGCAGTACTTC. Translation: CASSLRGAPEQYF. Using reference TRBV5-4 and TRBJ2-7 for the parts outside the CDR3, the full variable domain is ETGVTQSPTHLIKTRGQQVTLRCSSQSGHNTVSWYQQALGQGPQFIFQYYREEENGRGNFPPRFSGLQFPNYSSELNVNALELDDSALYLCASSLRGAPEQYFGPGTRLTVT.

This sequence joins TRBV7-8 and TRBJ1-2; D not certain. CDR1 and CDR2 (germline): SGHVS, FQNEAQ. The CDR3 covers 12 residues. The V and J ends lost 5 bases and 5 bases respectively, with 9 bases between them. The CDR3 protein is CASSLPGYGYTF. CDR3 DNA sequence: TGTGCCAGCAGCCTCCCGGGGTATGGCTACACCTTC. Looking up the rest from reference TRBV7-8 and TRBJ1-2 gives the full variable domain: GAGVSQSPRYKVAKRGQDVALRCDPISGHVSLFWYQQALGQGPEFLTYFQNEAQLDKSGLPSDRFFAERPEGSVSTLKIQRTQQEDSAVYLCASSLPGYGYTFGSGTRLTVV.

CDR3 coding DNA: TGTGCCAGTAGTATAGAGCTGGGACTCGCTGCGGCTTTCTTT. Encoded protein: CASSIELGLAAAFF. This rearrangement joins TRBV19 to TRBJ1-1, with D maybe TRBD1 (5 bases). The CDR3 spans 14 residues. Germline CDR1 is LNHDA and CDR2 is SQIVND (reference sequence). Deletions cut 0 bases from V and 11 bases from J, with 16 bases between.

V and J are TRBV10-3 and TRBJ2-3; perhaps TRBD2 as D (6 bases). CDR3 length equals 16 residues. Germline values: CDR1 ENHRY, CDR2 SYGVKD. The germline V and J ends were trimmed by 6 bases and 3 bases, with 19 bases remaining between them. CDR3 amino acids: CAISPSTSLGTDTQYF. CDR3 bases: TGTGCCATCAGCCCCTCGACTAGTCTAGGTACAGATACGCAGTATTTT.

The rearrangement uses TRBV29-1 and TRBJ2-3; D possibly corresponds to TRBD1 (6 bases). Trimming left V 3 bases short and J 6 bases short, with 25 bases between. The CDR3 contains 17 residues. Germline CDR1 SQVTM, CDR2 ANQGSEA. CDR3 amino acids: CSVEPLRRAAGADTQYF. The CDR3 DNA sequence: TGCAGCGTTGAGCCCCTCCGCAGGGCCGCAGGGGCGGATACGCAGTATTTT.

This rearrangement joins TRBV19 to TRBJ1-5; 7 bases agree with TRBD1. The germline V gene has CDR1 LNHDA and CDR2 SQIVND (reference sequence). V dropped 6 bases and J dropped 2; count of bases not matched to a gene: 10. This CDR3 is built from 16 residues. CDR3 sequence (DNA): TGTGCCAGTAGGCAGGGGGAAGGTTTGGGCAATCAGCCCCAGCATTTT. Its translation is CASRQGEGLGNQPQHF.

This chain joins TRBV29-1 and TRBJ2-3, with 7 bases lining up with TRBD2. With V trimmed by 4 bases and J by 4 bases, 8 bases remained unmatched. This CDR3 has 14 amino acids. Germline CDR1 is SQVTM and CDR2 is ANQGSEA. CDR3: CSVARGSVADTQYF. CDR3 nucleotides: TGCAGCGTTGCCCGCGGGAGTGTAGCAGATACGCAGTATTTT.

The V and J genes are TRBV19 and TRBJ2-4, with D tentatively TRBD2 (7 bases). Germline V gene data show CDR1 as LNHDA and CDR2 as SQIVND (reference sequence). Trimming took 5 bases from V and 11 from J, leaving 31 bases between them. The CDR3 is 18 amino acids. The CDR3 coding sequence is TGTGCCAGTAGTCCCCGGGGGCCCAGCGGGACGGTGCCTGCGGTTCAGTACTTC. Protein product: CASSPRGPSGTVPAVQYF. Combining the CDR3 with reference TRBV19 and TRBJ2-4 gives the whole variable domain DGGITQSPKYLFRKEGQNVTLSCEQNLNHDAMYWYRQDPGQGLRLIYYSQIVNDFQKGDIAEGYSVSREKKESFPLTVTSAQKNPTAFYLCASSPRGPSGTVPAVQYFGAGTRLSVL.

The V and J genes are TRBV4-3 and TRBJ1-4; D gene uncertain. V lost 9 bases and J 2 bases, leaving 16 bases between the germline ends. Germline V gives CDR1 LGHNA, CDR2 YSLEER. CDR3 length: 15 residues. The CDR3 sequence is CASRPSGGTNEKLFF. CDR3 sequence (DNA): TGCGCCAGTAGACCCTCAGGAGGGACTAATGAAAAACTGTTTTTT.

The chain employs TRBV28 and TRBJ2-1, with 12 bases matching TRBD2. This CDR3 has 15 amino acids. The V segment lost 6 bases and the J segment 3 bases; nucleotides outside the gene matches: 3. Germline-derived CDR1 and CDR2 are MDHEN and SYDVKM. The CDR3, as DNA: TGTGCCAGCAGCAAACTAGCGGGGGGCTACAATGAGCAGTTCTTC. Protein product: CASSKLAGGYNEQFF. The full variable domain, rest sourced from reference TRBV28 and TRBJ2-1, is DVKVTQSSRYLVKRTGEKVFLECVQDMDHENMFWYRQDPGLGLRLIYFSYDVKMKEKGDIPEGYSVSREKKERFSLILESASTNQTSMYLCASSKLAGGYNEQFFGPGTRLTVL.

The rearrangement links TRBV27 to TRBJ1-5; 7 bases line up with TRBD1. The length of the CDR3 is 12 residues. Trimming removed 7 bases from V and 4 bases from J; junction bases left unmatched: 1. In germline, CDR1 is MNHEY, CDR2 SMNVEV (reference sequence). CDR3 protein: CASKQGNQPQHF. The CDR3 DNA reads as TGTGCCAGCAAACAGGGGAATCAGCCCCAGCATTTT.

CDR3 sequence (DNA): TGCGCCAGCAGCCAAGATAGACTAGCTTCCAATGAGCAGTTCTTC. This sequence encodes CASSQDRLASNEQFF. V usage is TRBV4-3 and J usage is TRBJ2-1, with 7 bases aligning to TRBD2. V trimming: 0 bases; J trimming: 6 bases; junction bases outside the gene matches: 5. Per the germline V gene, CDR1 is LGHNA and CDR2 is YSLEER. The CDR3 runs 15 residues.

The chain recombines TRBV14 with TRBJ1-3; D might be TRBD1 (6 bases). The germline CDR1 and CDR2 sequences are SGHDN and FVKESK. CDR3 length: 15 amino acids. V was cut by 5 bases and J by 0 bases, with 11 bases left in between. CDR3 nucleotide sequence: TGTGCCAGCAGCTCTCAAGGGGGCTCTGGAAACACCATATATTTT. Protein: CASSSQGGSGNTIYF.

V and J are TRBV6-5 and TRBJ2-7, with TRBD1 identical over 7 bases. J was trimmed by 6 bases and V by 2 bases; bases with no gene match: 4. The length of the CDR3 is 13 residues. Germline assignment: CDR1 MNHEY and CDR2 SVGAGI. The CDR3: CASSYLAGGEQYF. CDR3 DNA: TGTGCCAGCAGTTACCTGGCAGGGGGCGAGCAGTACTTC.

The CDR3 DNA reads as TGCGCCAGCAGCTTGCCGGGACAGCAAGAGACCCAGTACTTC. It specifies CASSLPGQQETQYF. The V and J genes are TRBV5-1 and TRBJ2-5; the match to TRBD1 covers 7 bases. This CDR3 spans 14 amino acids. The V gene end was trimmed by 1 base and the J gene end by 2 bases; junction bases not matched to a gene: 2. Looked up from germline, CDR1 is SGHRS and CDR2 is YFSETQ. The complete variable domain, with remaining parts taken from reference TRBV5-1 and TRBJ2-5, reads KAGVTQTPRYLIKTRGQQVTLSCSPISGHRSVSWYQQTPGQGLQFLFEYFSETQRNKGNFPGRFSGRQFSNSRSEMNVSTLELGDSALYLCASSLPGQQETQYFGPGTRLLVL.

The chain links TRBV29-1 to TRBJ2-3, with D possibly matching TRBD2 (6 bases). The V gene's germline CDR1 is SQVTM and CDR2 ANQGSEA. Deletions cut 6 bases from V and 2 bases from J, with 12 bases between. The CDR3 covers 13 residues. CDR3 protein: CSVLRESTDTQYF. CDR3 nucleotide sequence: TGCAGCGTGCTTCGGGAGTCCACAGATACGCAGTATTTT.

This chain uses TRBV11-2 with TRBJ2-1; 8 nucleotides line up with TRBD2. With 3 bases clipped from V and 5 bases from J, the junction kept 9 bases outside the gene matches. The CDR3 covers 16 residues. The V gene's germline CDR1 is SGHAT and CDR2 FQNNGV. CDR3 nucleotide sequence: TGTGCCAGCAGCTTCCGAGGTAGCGGGGTCGACAATGAGCAGTTCTTC. It is translated as CASSFRGSGVDNEQFF.

This chain connects TRBV7-9 to TRBJ2-7; TRBD1 aligns across 7 bases. The germline V gene has CDR1 SEHNR and CDR2 FQNEAQ (reference sequence). The CDR3 length is 15 residues. J was trimmed by 2 bases and V by 2 bases; bases with no gene match: 6. DNA of the CDR3: TGTGCCAGCAGCTTACCCCGAGGACAGGCCTACGAGCAGTACTTC. Translation gives CASSLPRGQAYEQYF.

The J gene is TRBJ1-1, the V gene TRBV6-1; D is ambiguous. Between the trimmed V and J ends, which lost 4 bases and 1 base, there was a span of 13 bases. This CDR3 is built from 15 residues. Per the germline V gene, CDR1 is MNHNS and CDR2 is SASEGT. CDR3 DNA: TGTGCCAGCAGTGCTACCTCCGCAGGGAACACTGAAGCTTTCTTT. Residues: CASSATSAGNTEAFF.

The genes are TRBV30 and TRBJ1-2, with a tentative D call TRBD1 (6 bases). The CDR3 sequence is 15 residues long. Trimming took 0 bases from V and 2 from J, leaving 13 bases between them. Germline loops: CDR1 GTSNPN, CDR2 SVGIG (reference sequence). The CDR3 coding sequence is TGTGCCTGGAGTGTCCCTGGGGGCAGCAACTATGGCTACACCTTC. This encodes CAWSVPGGSNYGYTF.

J is TRBJ2-3 and V is TRBV7-2; D is uncertain. CDR3 length equals 12 residues. The germline gives CDR1 SGHTA, CDR2 FQGNSA. Deletions cut 6 bases from V and 1 base from J, with 5 bases between. CDR3 sequence (DNA): TGTGCCAGCAGTTTCGGCACAGATACGCAGTATTTT. This sequence encodes CASSFGTDTQYF.

The gene calls are TRBV5-5 and TRBJ1-1, with a tentative D call TRBD1 (5 bases). This CDR3 comprises 13 residues. Germline loops: CDR1 SGHKS, CDR2 YYEKEE (reference sequence). The germline V and J ends were trimmed by 1 base and 3 bases, with 7 bases remaining between them. CDR3 loop: CASSLLRDTEAFF. The CDR3 DNA reads TGTGCCAGCAGCTTGCTCAGGGACACTGAAGCTTTCTTT.

This clone has only one observation. This rearrangement joins TRBV11-2 to TRBJ2-7; 8 nucleotides match TRBD1. V gave up 3 bases and J gave up 0 bases; unmatched junction bases: 4. CDR3 size: 15 residues. Germline values: CDR1 SGHAT, CDR2 FQNNGV. The CDR3 sequence: CASSFGQGASYEQYF. CDR3 DNA sequence: TGTGCCAGCAGCTTTGGACAGGGAGCCTCCTACGAGCAGTACTTC.

V is TRBV27 and J is TRBJ2-5; weak D call: TRBD2 (7 bases). The V end was cut by 1 base, the J end by 5 bases, with 26 bases between. This CDR3 region has 19 residues. CDR1 and CDR2 (germline): MNHEY, SMNVEV (reference sequence). CDR3 amino acids: CASSLYPPHLGGAWETQYF. CDR3 nucleotide sequence: TGTGCCAGCAGTTTATACCCCCCCCATTTGGGGGGGGCTTGGGAGACCCAGTACTTC.

This clone is a singleton in its sample. The chain is built from TRBV28 and TRBJ2-3, with 8 bases that match TRBD2. CDR1 and CDR2 (germline): MDHEN, SYDVKM. The CDR3 totals 14 residues. V shed 6 bases, J shed 5 bases, and the junction held 7 bases outside the gene matches. CDR3 sequence reads: CASRLAAPIDTQYF. Here the CDR3 DNA reads TGTGCCAGCAGACTAGCGGCCCCAATAGATACGCAGTATTTT.

The rearrangement uses TRBV12-5 and TRBJ1-1; a possible D gene is TRBD1 (6 bases). Trimming left V 4 bases short and J 7 bases short, with 19 bases between. CDR3 length equals 15 residues. Germline V CDR1 and CDR2: LGHNT, FRNRAP. The CDR3 loop reads CASGSGAGDYGEAFF. CDR3 in DNA: TGTGCTAGTGGTTCCGGGGCAGGGGATTATGGTGAAGCTTTCTTT.

This clone has just one count. The chain has TRBV10-3 and TRBJ2-7, with 11 bases identical to TRBD1. The ends lost 4 bases at V and 7 bases at J; junction bases unmatched: 9. Germline CDR1 ENHRY, CDR2 SYGVKD. The CDR3 runs 15 residues. The CDR3 sequence is CAISATAGTGGEQYF. DNA of the CDR3: TGTGCCATCAGTGCCACAGCCGGGACAGGGGGTGAGCAGTACTTC.

Here the CDR3 DNA reads TGCGCCAGCAGCCAGGTTCAGGGGAGTTATGAACGTCTGTTTTTT. Translating gives CASSQVQGSYERLFF. The chain couples TRBV4-3 to TRBJ1-4; D perhaps matches TRBD1 (6 bases). The CDR3 loop spans 15 amino acids. The V end was cut by 3 bases, the J end by 14 bases, with 22 bases between. CDR1 and CDR2 (germline): LGHNA, YSLEER.